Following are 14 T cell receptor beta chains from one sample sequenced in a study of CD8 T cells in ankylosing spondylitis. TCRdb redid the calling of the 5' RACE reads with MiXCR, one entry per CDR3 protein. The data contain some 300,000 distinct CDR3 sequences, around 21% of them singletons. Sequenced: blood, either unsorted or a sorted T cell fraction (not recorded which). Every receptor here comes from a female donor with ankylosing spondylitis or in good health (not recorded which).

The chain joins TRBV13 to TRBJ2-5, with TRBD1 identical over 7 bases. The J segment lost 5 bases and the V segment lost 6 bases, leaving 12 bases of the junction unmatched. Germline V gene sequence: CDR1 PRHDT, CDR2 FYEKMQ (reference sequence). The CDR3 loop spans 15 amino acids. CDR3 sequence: CASSPWTGPRETQYF. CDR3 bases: TGTGCCAGCAGTCCCTGGACAGGTCCCAGGGAGACCCAGTACTTC.

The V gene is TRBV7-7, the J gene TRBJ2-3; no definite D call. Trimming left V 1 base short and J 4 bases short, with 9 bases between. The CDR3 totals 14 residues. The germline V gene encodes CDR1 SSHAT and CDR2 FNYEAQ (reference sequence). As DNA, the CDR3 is TGTGCCAGCAGCTTAGGAAGGGCTCCAGATACGCAGTATTTT. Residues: CASSLGRAPDTQYF.

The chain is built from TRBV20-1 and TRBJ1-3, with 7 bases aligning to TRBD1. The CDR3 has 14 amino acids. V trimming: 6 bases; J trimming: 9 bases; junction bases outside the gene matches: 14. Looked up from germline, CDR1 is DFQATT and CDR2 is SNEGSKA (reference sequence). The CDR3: CSAQPSGTEGTIYF. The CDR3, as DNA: TGCAGTGCCCAACCTTCCGGGACAGAAGGCACCATATATTTT.

The CDR3: CSARTDRGNQPQHF. DNA of the CDR3: TGCAGTGCTAGAACGGACAGGGGCAATCAGCCCCAGCATTTT. This chain joins TRBV20-1 and TRBJ1-5, with 8 positions matching TRBD1. Germline V gene sequence: CDR1 DFQATT, CDR2 SNEGSKA (reference sequence). This CDR3 contains 14 residues. V lost 2 bases to trimming and J lost 2 bases; unmatched junction nucleotides: 2.

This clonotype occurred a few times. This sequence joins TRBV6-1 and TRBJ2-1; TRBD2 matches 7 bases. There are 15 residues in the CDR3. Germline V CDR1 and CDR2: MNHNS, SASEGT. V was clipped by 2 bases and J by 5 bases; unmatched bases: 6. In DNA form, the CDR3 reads TGTGCCAGCAGTGAATCGGCTAGCGGACACAATGAGCAGTTCTTC. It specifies CASSESASGHNEQFF.

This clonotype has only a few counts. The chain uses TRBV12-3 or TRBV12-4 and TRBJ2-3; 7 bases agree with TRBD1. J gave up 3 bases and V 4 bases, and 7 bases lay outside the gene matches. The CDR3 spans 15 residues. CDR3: CASSSDRVRTDTQYF. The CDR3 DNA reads TGTGCCAGCAGTTCCGACAGGGTTCGTACAGATACGCAGTATTTT.

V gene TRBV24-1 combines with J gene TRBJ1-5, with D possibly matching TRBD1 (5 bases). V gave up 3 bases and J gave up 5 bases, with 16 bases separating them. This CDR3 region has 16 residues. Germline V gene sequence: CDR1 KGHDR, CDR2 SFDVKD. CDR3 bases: TGTGCCACCAGTGATCCCAGGGCCCCTCGCGATCAGCCCCAGCATTTT. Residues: CATSDPRAPRDQPQHF.

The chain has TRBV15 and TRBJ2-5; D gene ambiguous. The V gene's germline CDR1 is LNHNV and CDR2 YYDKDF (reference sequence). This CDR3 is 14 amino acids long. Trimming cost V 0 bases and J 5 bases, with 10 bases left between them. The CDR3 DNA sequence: TGTGCCACCAGCAGAGATCTTGCCCTGGAGACCCAGTACTTC. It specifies CATSRDLALETQYF.

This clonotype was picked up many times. The CDR3 spells CASSFRRETQYF. CDR3 in DNA: TGTGCCAGCAGTTTTAGGCGGGAGACCCAGTACTTC. The chain couples TRBV28 to TRBJ2-5; D unresolved. CDR1 and CDR2 from the germline V gene are MDHEN and SYDVKM. This CDR3 region has 12 residues. Trimming pared 3 bases from V and 5 bases from J, leaving 7 bases between.

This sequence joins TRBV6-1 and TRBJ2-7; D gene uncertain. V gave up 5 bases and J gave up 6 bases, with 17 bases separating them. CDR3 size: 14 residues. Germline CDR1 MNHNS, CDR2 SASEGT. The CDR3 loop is CASSQTFLAFEQYF. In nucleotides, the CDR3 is TGTGCCAGCAGTCAGACCTTCCTCGCGTTCGAGCAGTACTTC.

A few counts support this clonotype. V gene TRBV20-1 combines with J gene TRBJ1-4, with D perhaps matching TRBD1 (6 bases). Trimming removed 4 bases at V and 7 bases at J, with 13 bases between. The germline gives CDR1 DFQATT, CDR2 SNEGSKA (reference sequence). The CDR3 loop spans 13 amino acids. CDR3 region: CSAIRGAGEKLFF. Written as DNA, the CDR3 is TGCAGTGCTATCAGGGGCGCGGGTGAAAAACTGTTTTTT.

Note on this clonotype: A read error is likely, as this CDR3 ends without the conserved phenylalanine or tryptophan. The CDR3 spells CASSSNRALPYEQYS. The CDR3 nucleotides are TGTGCCAGCAGTAGTAACCGGGCCCTACCCTACGAGCAGTACTCC. The chain is built from TRBV12-3 or TRBV12-4 and TRBJ2-7, with unresolved D. V was trimmed by 5 bases and J by 2 bases, leaving 16 bases between them. The CDR3 runs to 15 residues.

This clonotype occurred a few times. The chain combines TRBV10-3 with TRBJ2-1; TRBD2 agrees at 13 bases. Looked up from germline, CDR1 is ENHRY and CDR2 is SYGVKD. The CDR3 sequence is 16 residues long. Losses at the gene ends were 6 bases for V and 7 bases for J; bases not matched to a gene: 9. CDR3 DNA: TGTGCCATCAGCGGAACTAGCGGGAGGGCCGTTAATGAGCAGTTCTTC. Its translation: CAISGTSGRAVNEQFF.

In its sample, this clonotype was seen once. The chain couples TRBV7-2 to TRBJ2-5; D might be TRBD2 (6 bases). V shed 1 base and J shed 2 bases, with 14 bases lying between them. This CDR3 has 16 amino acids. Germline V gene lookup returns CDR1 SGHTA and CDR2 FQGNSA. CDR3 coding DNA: TGTGCCAGCAGCTTAGTTGGGGGGAGTGGGCAAGAGACCCAGTACTTC. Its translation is CASSLVGGSGQETQYF. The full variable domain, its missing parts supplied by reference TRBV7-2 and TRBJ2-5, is GAGVSQSPSNKVTEKGKDVELRCDPISGHTALYWYRQSLGQGLEFLIYFQGNSAPDKSGLPSDRFSAERTGGSVSTLTIQRTQQEDSAVYLCASSLVGGSGQETQYFGPGTRLLVL.